These T cell receptor beta chains were read from a single sample in a study of T cells in Graves' hyperthyroidism and ophthalmopathy. One entry per CDR3 protein results from TCRdb running MiXCR on the multiplex PCR reads. The repertoire holds 490,000 or so distinct CDR3 sequences, with about 20% as singletons. The sample consisted of blood. Source of these receptors: a man aged 35 to 55 with Graves' ophthalmopathy. Both conserved end residues are part of each CDR3. The D gene is left open where the match is weak. The size of a clone is reported for some rows only, either as once, few or many, or as a class for expanded clones.

D	V	size	J	DNA	CDR3
.	TRBV12-3/TRBV12-4	few	TRBJ2-1	TGTGCCAGCAGCCAGACACGCGCGCTTTACAATGAGCAGTTCTTC	CASSQTRALYNEQFF
TRBD1	TRBV10-3	many	TRBJ2-1	TGTGCCATCAGTGAGTACGGACAGGGGGCTGGTGAGCAGTTCTTC	CAISEYGQGAGEQFF
.	TRBV30	.	TRBJ1-5	TGTGCCTGGAGGGGGAGAGGCAATCAGCCCCAGCATTTT	CAWRGRGNQPQHF
.	TRBV5-1	few	TRBJ2-5	TGCGCCAGCAGCTTGCGAGGGCTCCAACAAGAGACCCAGTACTTC	CASSLRGLQQETQYF
.	TRBV5-1	few	TRBJ1-1	TGCGCCAGCAGCTTGGGGTGGGGAGTGAACACTGAAGCTTTCTTT	CASSLGWGVNTEAFF
.	TRBV18	few	TRBJ1-5	TGTGCCAGCTCGGCGGGCAGCGATCAGCCCCAGCATTTT	CASSAGSDQPQHF
.	TRBV6-1	many	TRBJ2-3	TGTGCCAGCAGCCGGGTAGATCGGACAGATACGCAGTATTTT	CASSRVDRTDTQYF
.	TRBV20-1	many	TRBJ1-2	TGCAGTGCTAGACAGAAGAACTATGGCTACACCTTC	CSARQKNYGYTF
.	TRBV7-2	many	TRBJ2-7	TGTGCCAGCAGCTTAGGGACTACCTCGAAGGTGTACGAGCAGTACTTC	CASSLGTTSKVYEQYF
.	TRBV6-1	few	TRBJ2-1	TGTGCCAGCTCGAACGCTGCAAATGAGCAGTTCTTC	CASSNAANEQFF
.	TRBV20-1	few	TRBJ2-3	TGCAGCGTCGGGGGTCAGAGCCTAAGCACAGATACGCAGTATTTT	CSVGGQSLSTDTQYF
TRBD1	TRBV5-8	few	TRBJ1-2	TGTGCCAGCAGCATGACAGGGAGGTACACCTTC	CASSMTGRYTF
TRBD2	TRBV11-2	many	TRBJ2-7	TGTGCCAGCGGATACCCCCCTACCGGGACTAGCGGCTCCTACGAGCAGTACTTC	CASGYPPTGTSGSYEQYF
.	TRBV4-1	few	TRBJ2-1	TGCGCCAGCAGCCAAGTTGGGACCTACTACAATGAGCAGTTCTTC	CASSQVGTYYNEQFF
.	TRBV5-6	.	TRBJ1-2	TGTGCCAGCAGCTTCCCGCAGGGGAACTATGGCTACACCTTC	CASSFPQGNYGYTF
.	TRBV20-1	many	TRBJ1-5	TGCAGTGCTGCCGGGAGAGTTGGTCAGCCCCAGCATTTT	CSAAGRVGQPQHF
.	TRBV28	many	TRBJ2-4	TGTGCCAGCAGTTCGGGACAAACCGGAGGGAACATTCAGTACTTC	CASSSGQTGGNIQYF
.	TRBV6-1	.	TRBJ2-2	TGTGCCAGCAGTCTCTCACCGGGAGCCGGGGAGCTGTTTTTT	CASSLSPGAGELFF
TRBD1	TRBV7-9	.	TRBJ1-2	TGTGCCAGCAACGTCGGACAGGGCGGGGAGGGCTACACCTTC	CASNVGQGGEGYTF
TRBD2	TRBV7-9	.	TRBJ2-1	TGTGCCAGCAGCCCTAGCGGGGGTACCATCAATGAGCAGTTCTTC	CASSPSGGTINEQFF
.	TRBV6-1	many	TRBJ2-7	TGTGCCAGCAGTGACACCCATCCCTACGAGCAGTACTTC	CASSDTHPYEQYF
TRBD1	TRBV12-3/TRBV12-4	many	TRBJ1-1	TGTGCCAGCAGCTGGACAGGGGGCTCATGGAACACTGAAGCTTTCTTT	CASSWTGGSWNTEAFF
.	TRBV15	.	TRBJ1-2	TGTGCCACCAGCAGGGACCGTAACTATGGCTACACCTTC	CATSRDRNYGYTF
.	TRBV6-1	.	TRBJ2-1	TGTGCCAGCAGTGAAGGTAGGCCCCCTCACAATGAGCAGTTCTTC	CASSEGRPPHNEQFF
.	TRBV12-3/TRBV12-4	many	TRBJ2-5	TGTGCCAGCAGTTTAAGGCGGGAACAAGAGACCCAGTACTTC	CASSLRREQETQYF
.	TRBV29-1	.	TRBJ2-7	TGCAGCGTTGGAGGGGACGAGCAGTACTTC	CSVGGDEQYF
TRBD2	TRBV12-3/TRBV12-4	.	TRBJ2-2	TGTGCCAGCAGCCCGGATGGGAGGGGCACCGGGGAGCTGTTTTTT	CASSPDGRGTGELFF
TRBD1	TRBV6-2/TRBV6-3	many	TRBJ2-7	TGTGCCAGCAGTTACCGAGGGACAGAGAACTCCTACGAGCAGTACTTC	CASSYRGTENSYEQYF
TRBD2	TRBV6-5	few	TRBJ2-1	TGTGCCAGCAGTTACCCGGGACTAGCGGGGCCCGCCTACAATGAGCAGTTCTTC	CASSYPGLAGPAYNEQFF
TRBD1	TRBV7-8	.	TRBJ2-3	TGTGCCAGCACCCTGGGACAGGGGTTAATCGCAGATACGCAGTATTTT	CASTLGQGLIADTQYF
TRBD1	TRBV28	.	TRBJ2-1	TGTGCCAGCACCCAATCAGGGGGAAATGAGCAGTTCTTC	CASTQSGGNEQFF
TRBD1	TRBV4-1	many	TRBJ1-1	TGCGCCAGCAGCCAACTACACCGGGACAGGGACCCGGCGGCTTTCTTT	CASSQLHRDRDPAAFF
TRBD2	TRBV7-8	many	TRBJ2-7	TGTGCCAGCAGCGTATTAGCGGGGGGCTATTTCTCCGACTACGAGCAGTACTTC	CASSVLAGGYFSDYEQYF
.	TRBV6-1	.	TRBJ1-1	TGTGCCAGCAGTGAAGCGACGGTGAACACTGAAGCTTTCTTT	CASSEATVNTEAFF
.	TRBV4-1	many	TRBJ2-5	TGCGCCAGCAGCCAAGAGGTCGCGGCGGCGGCGACCCAGTACTTC	CASSQEVAAAATQYF
TRBD2	TRBV6-1	.	TRBJ2-1	TGTGCCAGATTAGAGGGACTAGCGCCTTTCAAGGAGCAGTTCTTC	CARLEGLAPFKEQFF
.	TRBV6-6	.	TRBJ1-2	TGTGCCAGCAGTTACTCGCAAAGGAGGCTTACCTATGGCTACACCTTC	CASSYSQRRLTYGYTF
TRBD1	TRBV4-2	few	TRBJ2-4	TGTGCCAGCAGCCAAGGGGACAGGGGAGCCAAAAACATTCAGTACTTC	CASSQGDRGAKNIQYF
.	TRBV7-9	.	TRBJ2-7	TGTGCCAGCAGCCCACTAAACGAGCAGTACTTC	CASSPLNEQYF
.	TRBV11-2	.	TRBJ1-1	TGTGCCAGCAGCTTAATGTTCGTAAGTGTCCCCGACAGAGGGGGAGACACTGAAGCTTTCTTT	CASSLMFVSVPDRGGDTEAFF
.	TRBV3-1	.	TRBJ1-4	TGTGCCAGCAGCTCTGATGTGGGGGTCTTTGAAAAACTGTTTTTT	CASSSDVGVFEKLFF
TRBD2	TRBV4-1	.	TRBJ2-5	TGCGCCAGCAGCCACCCCTCGGGGGGGCGGGGGGGCGGAGAGACCCAGTACTTC	CASSHPSGGRGGGETQYF
.	TRBV10-3	.	TRBJ2-1	TGTGCCATCAGAGTCCGGGACACGGGGAGGAATGAGCAGTTCTTC	CAIRVRDTGRNEQFF
TRBD1	TRBV5-1	.	TRBJ2-1	TGCGCCAGCAGCCCGCCGAGGACAGGCGAGCAGTTCTTC	CASSPPRTGEQFF
.	TRBV30	many	TRBJ1-2	TGTGCCTGGATCCCCTCGCGGGGGAATGGCTACACCTTC	CAWIPSRGNGYTF
TRBD2	TRBV6-2/TRBV6-3	few	TRBJ2-5	TGTGCCAGCAGTCCACCCTTGGGAGCGGGAGGTTCGTACCAAGAGACCCAGTACTTC	CASSPPLGAGGSYQETQYF
.	TRBV14	.	TRBJ1-1	TGTGCCAGCAGCCAAGTTTTTCTGAACACTGAAGCTTTCTTT	CASSQVFLNTEAFF
TRBD2	TRBV7-9	.	TRBJ2-1	TGTGCCAGCAACATTGGGACTAGCATCAATGAGCAGTTCTTC	CASNIGTSINEQFF
.	TRBV11-1	many	TRBJ2-6	TGTGCCAGCAGCTCCTTACCGGGATACGACTCTGGGGCCAACGTCCTGACTTTC	CASSSLPGYDSGANVLTF
.	TRBV4-3	.	TRBJ2-7	TGCACCAGCAGCCAAGAGGCAACCTCCGGGCCCTCTGAGCAGTACTTC	CTSSQEATSGPSEQYF
TRBD1	TRBV7-2	many	TRBJ2-7	TGTGCCAGCAGCCCTTACAGGGGCTACGAGCAGTACTTC	CASSPYRGYEQYF
.	TRBV5-1	many	TRBJ2-7	TGCGCCAGCAGCTTGGCCGGGCAGGGGAGCGAGCAGTACTTC	CASSLAGQGSEQYF
TRBD2	TRBV5-1	many	TRBJ2-1	TGCGCCAGCAGCTCAGCGGGGCAAACCTACAATGAGCAGTTCTTC	CASSSAGQTYNEQFF
TRBD2	TRBV11-2	.	TRBJ2-1	TGTGCCAGCGGATACCCCCCTACCGGGACTAGCGGGATAGTAAATGAGCAGTTCTTC	CASGYPPTGTSGIVNEQFF
.	TRBV28	.	TRBJ1-6	TGTGCCAGCAGTTTATCATCGGCCGGGGATTCACCCCTCCACTTT	CASSLSSAGDSPLHF